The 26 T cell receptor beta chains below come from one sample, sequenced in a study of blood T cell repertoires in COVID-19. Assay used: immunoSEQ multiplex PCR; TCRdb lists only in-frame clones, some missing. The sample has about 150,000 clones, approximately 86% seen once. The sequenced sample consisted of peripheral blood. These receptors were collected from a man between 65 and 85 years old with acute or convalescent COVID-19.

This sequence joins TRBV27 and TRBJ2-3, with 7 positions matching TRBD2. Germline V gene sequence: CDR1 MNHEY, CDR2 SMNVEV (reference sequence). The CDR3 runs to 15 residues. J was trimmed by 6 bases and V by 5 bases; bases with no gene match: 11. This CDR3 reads CASSRLALPVDTQYF. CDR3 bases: TGTGCCAGCAGTCGACTAGCACTACCGGTCGATACGCAGTATTTT.

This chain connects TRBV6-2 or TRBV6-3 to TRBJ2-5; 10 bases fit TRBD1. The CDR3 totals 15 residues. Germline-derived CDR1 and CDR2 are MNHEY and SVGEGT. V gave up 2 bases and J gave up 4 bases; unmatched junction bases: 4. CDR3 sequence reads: CASSYTWTGGETQYF. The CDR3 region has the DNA TGTGCCAGCAGTTACACTTGGACAGGGGGAGAGACCCAGTACTTC.

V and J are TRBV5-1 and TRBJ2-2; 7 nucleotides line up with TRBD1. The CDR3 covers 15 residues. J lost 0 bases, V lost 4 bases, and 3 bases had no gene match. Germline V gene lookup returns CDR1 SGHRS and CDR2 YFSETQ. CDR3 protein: CASSRDSSNTGELFF. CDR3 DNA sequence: TGCGCCAGCAGCCGGGACAGTTCGAACACCGGGGAGCTGTTTTTT. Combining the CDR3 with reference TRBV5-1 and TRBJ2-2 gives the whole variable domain KAGVTQTPRYLIKTRGQQVTLSCSPISGHRSVSWYQQTPGQGLQFLFEYFSETQRNKGNFPGRFSGRQFSNSRSEMNVSTLELGDSALYLCASSRDSSNTGELFFGEGSRLTVL.

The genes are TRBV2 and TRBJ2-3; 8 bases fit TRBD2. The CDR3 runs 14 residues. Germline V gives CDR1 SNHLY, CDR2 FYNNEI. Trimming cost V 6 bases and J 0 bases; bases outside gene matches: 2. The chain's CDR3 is CASRSSGSTDTQYF. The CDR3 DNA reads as TGTGCCAGCAGATCTAGCGGGAGCACAGATACGCAGTATTTT.

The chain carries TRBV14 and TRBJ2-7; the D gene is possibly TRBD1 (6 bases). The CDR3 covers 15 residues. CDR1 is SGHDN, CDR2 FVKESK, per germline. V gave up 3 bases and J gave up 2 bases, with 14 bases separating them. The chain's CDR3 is CASSQPGTPPYEQYF. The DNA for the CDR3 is TGTGCCAGCAGCCAGCCCGGGACACCTCCCTACGAGCAGTACTTC.

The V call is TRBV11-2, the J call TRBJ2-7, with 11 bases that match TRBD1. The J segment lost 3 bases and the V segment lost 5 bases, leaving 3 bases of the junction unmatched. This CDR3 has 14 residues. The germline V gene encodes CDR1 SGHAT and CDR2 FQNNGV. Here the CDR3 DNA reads TGTGCCAGCAGCCCCGGGACAGGGGGCTACGAGCAGTACTTC. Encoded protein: CASSPGTGGYEQYF. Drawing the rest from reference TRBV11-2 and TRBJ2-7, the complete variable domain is EAGVAQSPRYKIIEKRQSVAFWCNPISGHATLYWYQQILGQGPKLLIQFQNNGVVDDSQLPKDRFSAERLKGVDSTLKIQPAKLEDSAVYLCASSPGTGGYEQYFGPGTRLTVT.

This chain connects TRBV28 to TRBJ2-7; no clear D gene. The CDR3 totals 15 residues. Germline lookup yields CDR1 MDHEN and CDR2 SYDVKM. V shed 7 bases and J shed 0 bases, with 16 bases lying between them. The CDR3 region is CASKPPLAGSYEQYF. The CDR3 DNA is TGTGCCAGCAAACCCCCTTTAGCCGGCTCCTACGAGCAGTACTTC. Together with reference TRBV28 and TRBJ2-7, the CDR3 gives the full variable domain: DVKVTQSSRYLVKRTGEKVFLECVQDMDHENMFWYRQDPGLGLRLIYFSYDVKMKEKGDIPEGYSVSREKKERFSLILESASTNQTSMYLCASKPPLAGSYEQYFGPGTRLTVT.

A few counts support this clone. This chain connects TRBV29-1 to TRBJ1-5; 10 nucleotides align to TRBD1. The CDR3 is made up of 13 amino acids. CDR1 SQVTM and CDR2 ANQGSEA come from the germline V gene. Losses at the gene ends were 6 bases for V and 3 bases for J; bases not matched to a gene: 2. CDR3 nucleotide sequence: TGCAGCGTAGGACAGGGGGACAATCAGCCCCAGCATTTT. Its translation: CSVGQGDNQPQHF.

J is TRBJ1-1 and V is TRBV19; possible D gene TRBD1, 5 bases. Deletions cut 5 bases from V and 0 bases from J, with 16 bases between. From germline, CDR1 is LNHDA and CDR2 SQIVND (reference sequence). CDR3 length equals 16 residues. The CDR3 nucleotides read TGTGCCAGTAGTCCGTCGAGGGAGGGGTTGAACACTGAAGCTTTCTTT. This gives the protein CASSPSREGLNTEAFF.

The DNA of the CDR3 is TGTGCCAGCACCGTAGACAGAAGGACAGATACGCAGTATTTT. Protein: CASTVDRRTDTQYF. The chain is built from TRBV28 and TRBJ2-3; D possibly corresponds to TRBD1 (5 bases). CDR1 and CDR2 from the germline V gene are MDHEN and SYDVKM. This CDR3 contains 14 residues. Trimming cost V 7 bases and J 3 bases, with 14 bases left between them.

CDR3 DNA: TGCAGCGTTGCATCTAGCGGGGAGCAGTACTTC. Residues: CSVASSGEQYF. The chain joins TRBV29-1 to TRBJ2-7; 8 bases agree with TRBD2. V lost 4 bases to trimming and J lost 7 bases; unmatched junction nucleotides: 3. The CDR3 has 11 amino acids. Looked up from germline, CDR1 is SQVTM and CDR2 is ANQGSEA.

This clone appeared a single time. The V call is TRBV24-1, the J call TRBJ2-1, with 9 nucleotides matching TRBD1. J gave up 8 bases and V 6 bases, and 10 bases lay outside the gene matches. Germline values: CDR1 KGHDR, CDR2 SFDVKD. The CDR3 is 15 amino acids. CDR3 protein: CATSLPGQGFHEQFF. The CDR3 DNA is TGTGCCACCAGTCTACCGGGACAGGGATTTCATGAGCAGTTCTTC.

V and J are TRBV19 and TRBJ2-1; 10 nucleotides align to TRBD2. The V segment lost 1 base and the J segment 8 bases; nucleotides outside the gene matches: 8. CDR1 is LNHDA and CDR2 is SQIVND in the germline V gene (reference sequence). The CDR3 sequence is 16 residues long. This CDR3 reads CASSIALLAGLDEQFF. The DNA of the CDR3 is TGTGCCAGTAGTATAGCCCTACTAGCGGGGTTGGATGAGCAGTTCTTC.

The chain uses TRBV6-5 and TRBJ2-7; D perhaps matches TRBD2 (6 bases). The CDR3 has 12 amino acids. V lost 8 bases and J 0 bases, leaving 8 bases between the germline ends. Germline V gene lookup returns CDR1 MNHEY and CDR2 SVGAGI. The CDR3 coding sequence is TGTGCCAGCTGGGGAGGCTCCTACGAGCAGTACTTC. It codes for CASWGGSYEQYF.

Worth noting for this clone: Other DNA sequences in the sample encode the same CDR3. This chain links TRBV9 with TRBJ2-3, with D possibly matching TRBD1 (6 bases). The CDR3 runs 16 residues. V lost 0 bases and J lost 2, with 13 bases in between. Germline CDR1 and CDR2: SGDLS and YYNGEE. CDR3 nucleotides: TGTGCCAGCAGCGTAGAACAGGGCCTCTACACAGATACGCAGTATTTT. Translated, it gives CASSVEQGLYTDTQYF. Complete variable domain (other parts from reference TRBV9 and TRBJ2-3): DSGVTQTPKHLITATGQRVTLRCSPRSGDLSVYWYQQSLDQGLQFLIQYYNGEERAKGNILERFSAQQFPDLHSELNLSSLELGDSALYFCASSVEQGLYTDTQYFGPGTRLTVL.

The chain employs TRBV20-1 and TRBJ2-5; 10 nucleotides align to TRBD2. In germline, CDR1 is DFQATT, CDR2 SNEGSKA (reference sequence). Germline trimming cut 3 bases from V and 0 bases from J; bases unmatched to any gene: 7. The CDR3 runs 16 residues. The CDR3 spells CSASTLAGEDQETQYF. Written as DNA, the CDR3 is TGCAGTGCTAGTACCCTAGCGGGAGAAGACCAAGAGACCCAGTACTTC.

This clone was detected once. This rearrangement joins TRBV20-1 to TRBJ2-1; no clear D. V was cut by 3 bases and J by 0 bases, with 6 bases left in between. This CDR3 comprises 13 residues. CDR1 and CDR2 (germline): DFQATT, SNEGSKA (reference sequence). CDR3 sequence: CSASDNSYNEQFF. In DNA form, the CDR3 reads TGCAGTGCTAGTGATAACTCCTACAATGAGCAGTTCTTC.

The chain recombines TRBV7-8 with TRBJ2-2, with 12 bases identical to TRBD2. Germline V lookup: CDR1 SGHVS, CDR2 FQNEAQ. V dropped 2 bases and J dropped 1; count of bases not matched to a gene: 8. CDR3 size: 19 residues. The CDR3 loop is CASSLIGLAGIGNTGELFF. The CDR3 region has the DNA TGTGCCAGCAGCTTAATCGGACTAGCGGGAATTGGGAACACCGGGGAGCTGTTTTTT.

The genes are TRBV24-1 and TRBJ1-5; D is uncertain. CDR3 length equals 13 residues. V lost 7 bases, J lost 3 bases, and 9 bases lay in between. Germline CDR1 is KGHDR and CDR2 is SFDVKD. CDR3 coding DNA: TGTGCCACCAGCGAAACATCCAATCAGCCCCAGCATTTT. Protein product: CATSETSNQPQHF.

This chain's CDR3 is CASSLALLDRDLEAEAFF. The CDR3 region has the DNA TGCGCCAGCAGCTTGGCCTTACTTGACAGGGATTTGGAGGCTGAAGCTTTCTTT. The chain recombines TRBV5-1 with TRBJ1-1; 7 positions agree with TRBD1. Germline V gene lookup returns CDR1 SGHRS and CDR2 YFSETQ. CDR3 length equals 18 residues. V dropped 0 bases and J dropped 6; count of bases not matched to a gene: 17.

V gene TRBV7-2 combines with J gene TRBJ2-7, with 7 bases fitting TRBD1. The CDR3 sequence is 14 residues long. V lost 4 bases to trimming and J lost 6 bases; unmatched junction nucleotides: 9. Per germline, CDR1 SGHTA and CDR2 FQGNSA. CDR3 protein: CASSSRTPGGEQYF. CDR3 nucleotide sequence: TGTGCCAGCAGCTCCCGCACGCCAGGGGGCGAGCAGTACTTC.

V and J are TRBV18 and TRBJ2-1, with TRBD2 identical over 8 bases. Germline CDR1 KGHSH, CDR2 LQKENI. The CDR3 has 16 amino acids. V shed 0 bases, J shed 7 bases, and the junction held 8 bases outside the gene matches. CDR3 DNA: TGTGCCAGCTCACCACCGACGGGAGGGCCTTCGAATGAGCAGTTCTTC. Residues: CASSPPTGGPSNEQFF. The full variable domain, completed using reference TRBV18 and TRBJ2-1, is NAGVMQNPRHLVRRRGQEARLRCSPMKGHSHVYWYRQLPEEGLKFMVYLQKENIIDESGMPKERFSAEFPKEGPSILRIQQVVRGDSAAYFCASSPPTGGPSNEQFFGPGTRLTVL.

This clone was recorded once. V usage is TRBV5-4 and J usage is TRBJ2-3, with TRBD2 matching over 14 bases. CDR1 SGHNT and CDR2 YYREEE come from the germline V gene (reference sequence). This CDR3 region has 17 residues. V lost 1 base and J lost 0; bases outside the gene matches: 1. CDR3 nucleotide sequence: TGTGCCAGCAGCTTGCGGACTAGCGGGAGGAGCACAGATACGCAGTATTTT. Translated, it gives CASSLRTSGRSTDTQYF.

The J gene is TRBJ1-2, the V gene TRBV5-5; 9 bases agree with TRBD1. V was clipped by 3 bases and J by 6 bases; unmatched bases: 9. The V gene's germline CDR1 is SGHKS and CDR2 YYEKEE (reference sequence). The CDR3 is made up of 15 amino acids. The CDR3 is CASSYTGTGRHGYTF. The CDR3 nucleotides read TGTGCCAGCAGCTACACCGGGACAGGGAGGCATGGCTACACCTTC.

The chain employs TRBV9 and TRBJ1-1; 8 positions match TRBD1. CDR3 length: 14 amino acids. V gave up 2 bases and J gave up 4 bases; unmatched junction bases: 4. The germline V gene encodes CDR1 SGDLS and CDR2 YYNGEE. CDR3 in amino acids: CASSVQDRVTEAFF. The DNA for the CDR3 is TGTGCCAGCAGCGTCCAGGACAGGGTCACTGAAGCTTTCTTT.

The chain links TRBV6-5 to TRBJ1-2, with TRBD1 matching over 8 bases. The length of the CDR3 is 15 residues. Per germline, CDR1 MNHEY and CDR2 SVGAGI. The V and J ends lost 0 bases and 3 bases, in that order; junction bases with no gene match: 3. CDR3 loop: CASSYSRQGHYGYTF. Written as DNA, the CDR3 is TGTGCCAGCAGTTACTCACGACAGGGGCACTATGGCTACACCTTC.